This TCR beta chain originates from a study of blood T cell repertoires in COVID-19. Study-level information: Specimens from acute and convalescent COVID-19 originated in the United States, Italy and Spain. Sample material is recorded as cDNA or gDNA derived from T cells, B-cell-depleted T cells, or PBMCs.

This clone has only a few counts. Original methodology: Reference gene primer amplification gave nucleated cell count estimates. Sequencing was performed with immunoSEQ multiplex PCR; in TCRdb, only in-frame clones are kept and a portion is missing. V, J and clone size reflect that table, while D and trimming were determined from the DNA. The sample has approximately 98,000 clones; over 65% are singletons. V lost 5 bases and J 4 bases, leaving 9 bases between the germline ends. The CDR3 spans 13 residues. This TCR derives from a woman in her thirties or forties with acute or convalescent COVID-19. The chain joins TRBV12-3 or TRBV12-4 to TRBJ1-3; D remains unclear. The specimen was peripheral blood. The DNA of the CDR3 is TGTGCCAGCAGTACCTCGGGAGGAAACACCATATATTTT. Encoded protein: CASSTSGGNTIYF.